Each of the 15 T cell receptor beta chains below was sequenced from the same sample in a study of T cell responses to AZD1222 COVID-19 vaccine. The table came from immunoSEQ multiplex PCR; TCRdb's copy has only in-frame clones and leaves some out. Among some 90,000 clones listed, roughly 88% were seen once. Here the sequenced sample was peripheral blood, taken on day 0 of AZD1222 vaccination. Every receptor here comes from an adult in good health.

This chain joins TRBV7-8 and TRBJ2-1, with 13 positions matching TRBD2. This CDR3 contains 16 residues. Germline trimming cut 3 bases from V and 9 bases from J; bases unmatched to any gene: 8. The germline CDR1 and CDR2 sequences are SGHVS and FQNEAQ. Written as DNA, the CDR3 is TGTGCCAGCAGCTTCCGGACTAGCGGGAGTAGGACTGAGCAGTTCTTC. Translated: CASSFRTSGSRTEQFF.

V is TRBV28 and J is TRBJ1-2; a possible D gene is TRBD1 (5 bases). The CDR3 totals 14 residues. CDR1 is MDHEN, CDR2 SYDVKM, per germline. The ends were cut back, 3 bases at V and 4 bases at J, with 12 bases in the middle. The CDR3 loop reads CASSLGQGTYGYTF. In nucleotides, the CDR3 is TGTGCCAGCAGTTTGGGGCAGGGAACCTATGGCTACACCTTC.

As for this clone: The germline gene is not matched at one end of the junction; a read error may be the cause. The CDR3 nucleotides read TGTGCCAGCAGCTTGTGGGGGACGGACAGTGTCCATCATCCCCAGCATTTT. This codes for CASSLWGTDSVHHPQHF. V and J are TRBV5-5 and TRBJ1-5; tentatively, D is TRBD1 (6 bases). This CDR3 has 17 residues. CDR1 SGHKS and CDR2 YYEKEE come from the germline V gene (reference sequence).

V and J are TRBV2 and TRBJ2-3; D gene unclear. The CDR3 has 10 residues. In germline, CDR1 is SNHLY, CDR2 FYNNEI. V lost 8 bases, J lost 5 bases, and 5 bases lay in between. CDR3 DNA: TGTGCCAGCTCGGGAGATACGCAGTATTTT. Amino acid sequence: CASSGDTQYF.

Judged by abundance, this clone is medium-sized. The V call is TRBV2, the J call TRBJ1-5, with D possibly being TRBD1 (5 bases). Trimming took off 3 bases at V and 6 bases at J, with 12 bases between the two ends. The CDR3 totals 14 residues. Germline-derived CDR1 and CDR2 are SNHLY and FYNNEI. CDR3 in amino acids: CASSEVQGRQPQHF. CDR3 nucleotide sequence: TGTGCCAGCAGTGAGGTTCAGGGTCGTCAGCCCCAGCATTTT.

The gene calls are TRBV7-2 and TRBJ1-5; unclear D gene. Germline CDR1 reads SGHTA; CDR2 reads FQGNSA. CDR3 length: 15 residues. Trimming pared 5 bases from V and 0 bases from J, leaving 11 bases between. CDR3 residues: CASSPRLHSNQPQHF. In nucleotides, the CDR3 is TGTGCCAGCAGCCCGAGACTTCATAGCAATCAGCCCCAGCATTTT.

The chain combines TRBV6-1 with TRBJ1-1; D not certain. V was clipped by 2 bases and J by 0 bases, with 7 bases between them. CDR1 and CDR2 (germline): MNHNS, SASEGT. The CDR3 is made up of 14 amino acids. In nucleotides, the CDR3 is TGTGCCAGCAGTGAATCTCTTGTGAACACTGAAGCTTTCTTT. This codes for CASSESLVNTEAFF.

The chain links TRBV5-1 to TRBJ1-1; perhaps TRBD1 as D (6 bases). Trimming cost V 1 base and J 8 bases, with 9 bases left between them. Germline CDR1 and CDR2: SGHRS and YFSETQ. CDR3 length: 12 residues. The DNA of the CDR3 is TGCGCCAGCAGCTTGTATACAGGGGAAGCTTTCTTT. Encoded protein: CASSLYTGEAFF.

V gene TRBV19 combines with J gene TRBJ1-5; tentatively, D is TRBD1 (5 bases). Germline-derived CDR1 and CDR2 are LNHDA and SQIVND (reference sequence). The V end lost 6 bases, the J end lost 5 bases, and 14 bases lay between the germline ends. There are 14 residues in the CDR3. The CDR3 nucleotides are TGTGCCAGTAGGGGGCAGGACCGTTATCAGCCCCAGCATTTT. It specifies CASRGQDRYQPQHF.

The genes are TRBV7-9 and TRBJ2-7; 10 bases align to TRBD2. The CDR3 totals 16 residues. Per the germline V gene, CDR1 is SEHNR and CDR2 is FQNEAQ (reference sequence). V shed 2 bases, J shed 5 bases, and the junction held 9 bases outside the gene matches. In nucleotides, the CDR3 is TGTGCCAGCAGCTTACAGCGGGAGGGCCGACCCCACGAGCAGTACTTC. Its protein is CASSLQREGRPHEQYF.

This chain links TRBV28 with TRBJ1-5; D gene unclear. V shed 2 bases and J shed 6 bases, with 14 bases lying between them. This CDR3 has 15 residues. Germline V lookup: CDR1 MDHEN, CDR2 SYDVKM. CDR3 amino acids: CASSLALQESQPQHF. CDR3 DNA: TGTGCCAGCAGTTTAGCGCTCCAGGAAAGTCAGCCCCAGCATTTT.

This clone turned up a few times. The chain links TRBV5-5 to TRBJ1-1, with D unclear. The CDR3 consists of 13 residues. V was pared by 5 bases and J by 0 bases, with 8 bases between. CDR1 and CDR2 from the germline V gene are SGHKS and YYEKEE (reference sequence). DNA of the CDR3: TGTGCCAGCAGACCAGGTGTGAACACTGAAGCTTTCTTT. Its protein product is CASRPGVNTEAFF. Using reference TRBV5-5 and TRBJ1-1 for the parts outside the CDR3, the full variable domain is DAGVTQSPTHLIKTRGQQVTLRCSPISGHKSVSWYQQVLGQGPQFIFQYYEKEERGRGNFPDRFSARQFPNYSSELNVNALLLGDSALYLCASRPGVNTEAFFGQGTRLTVV.

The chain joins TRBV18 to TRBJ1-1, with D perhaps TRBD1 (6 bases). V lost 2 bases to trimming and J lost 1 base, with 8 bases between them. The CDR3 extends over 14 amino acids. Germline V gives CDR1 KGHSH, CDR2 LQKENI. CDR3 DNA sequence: TGTGCCAGCTCACCATCGGGACAGAACACTGAAGCTTTCTTT. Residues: CASSPSGQNTEAFF.

DNA for the CDR3: TGTGCCAGCAGCGCATTACCGGGCCCTAATCAGCCCCAGCATTTT. Its protein product is CASSALPGPNQPQHF. V usage is TRBV7-9 and J usage is TRBJ1-5; the D is unclear. V was shortened by 5 bases and J by 4 bases, with 15 bases between the two germline ends. CDR1 SEHNR and CDR2 FQNEAQ come from the germline V gene (reference sequence). The CDR3 contains 15 residues.

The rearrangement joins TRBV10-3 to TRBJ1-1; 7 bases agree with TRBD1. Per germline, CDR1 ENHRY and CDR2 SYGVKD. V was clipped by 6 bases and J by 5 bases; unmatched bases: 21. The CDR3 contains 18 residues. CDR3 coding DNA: TGTGCCATCAGCGACCCGGTGGGCAGGGGGAGGGAGGGGACTGAAGCTTTCTTT. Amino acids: CAISDPVGRGREGTEAFF.